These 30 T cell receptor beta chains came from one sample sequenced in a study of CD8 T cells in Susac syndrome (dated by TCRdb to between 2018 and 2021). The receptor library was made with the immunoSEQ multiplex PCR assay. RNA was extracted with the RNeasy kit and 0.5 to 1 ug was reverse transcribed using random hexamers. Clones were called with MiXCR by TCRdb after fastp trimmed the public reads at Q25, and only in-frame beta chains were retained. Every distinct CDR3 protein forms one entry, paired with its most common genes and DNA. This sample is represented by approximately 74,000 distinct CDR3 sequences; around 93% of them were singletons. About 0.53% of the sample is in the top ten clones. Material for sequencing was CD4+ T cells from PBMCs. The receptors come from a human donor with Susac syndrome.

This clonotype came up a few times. The CDR3 DNA sequence: TGTGCCAGCAGTCCTGGGCCTACTCGGCGCTACTTC. Protein: CASSPGPTRRYF. V is TRBV27 and J is TRBJ2-5; no firm D call. The germline V gene encodes CDR1 MNHEY and CDR2 SMNVEV (reference sequence). The CDR3 contains 12 residues. The V end was cut by 5 bases, the J end by 14 bases, with 18 bases between.

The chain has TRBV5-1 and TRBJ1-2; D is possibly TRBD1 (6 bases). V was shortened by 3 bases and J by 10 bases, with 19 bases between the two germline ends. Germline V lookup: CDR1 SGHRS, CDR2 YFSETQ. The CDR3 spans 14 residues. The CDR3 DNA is TGCGCCAGCAGCTACGGGGGCCAGCGCGAAGTCTACACCTTC. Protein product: CASSYGGQREVYTF.

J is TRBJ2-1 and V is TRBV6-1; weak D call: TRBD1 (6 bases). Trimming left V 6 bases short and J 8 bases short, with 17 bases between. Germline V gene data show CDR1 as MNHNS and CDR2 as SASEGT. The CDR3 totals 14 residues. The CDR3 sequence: CASRLDSTVYEQFF. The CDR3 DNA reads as TGTGCCAGCAGATTGGACAGTACGGTATATGAGCAGTTCTTC.

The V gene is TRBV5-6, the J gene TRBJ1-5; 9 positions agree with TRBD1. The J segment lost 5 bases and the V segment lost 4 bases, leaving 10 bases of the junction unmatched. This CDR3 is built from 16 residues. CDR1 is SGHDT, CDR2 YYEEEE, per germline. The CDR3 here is CASSPSTGGADQPQHF. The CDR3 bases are TGTGCCAGCAGCCCCTCCACAGGGGGCGCGGATCAGCCCCAGCATTTT.

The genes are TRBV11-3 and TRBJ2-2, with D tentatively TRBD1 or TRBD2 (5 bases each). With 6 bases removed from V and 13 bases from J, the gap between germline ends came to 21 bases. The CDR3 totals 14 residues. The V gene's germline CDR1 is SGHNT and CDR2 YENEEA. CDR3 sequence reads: CASRPDSGTGRLFF. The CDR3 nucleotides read TGTGCCAGCAGACCCGACAGTGGGACGGGGAGGCTGTTTTTT.

Written as DNA, the CDR3 is TGTGCCAGCAGCCCCTATCTAGGGTCCCCTACCCACGAGCAGTACTTC. This sequence encodes CASSPYLGSPTHEQYF. This chain connects TRBV11-2 to TRBJ2-7, with D unclear. CDR1 SGHAT and CDR2 FQNNGV come from the germline V gene. The V gene lost 5 bases and the J gene lost 5 bases, with 22 bases spanning the gap. This CDR3 region has 16 residues.

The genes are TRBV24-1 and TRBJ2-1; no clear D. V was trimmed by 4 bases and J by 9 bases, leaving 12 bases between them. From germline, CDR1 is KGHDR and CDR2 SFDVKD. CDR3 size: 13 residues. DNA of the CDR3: TGTGCCACCAGTGAACCAAAAGGTGGTGAGCAGTTCTTC. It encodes CATSEPKGGEQFF.

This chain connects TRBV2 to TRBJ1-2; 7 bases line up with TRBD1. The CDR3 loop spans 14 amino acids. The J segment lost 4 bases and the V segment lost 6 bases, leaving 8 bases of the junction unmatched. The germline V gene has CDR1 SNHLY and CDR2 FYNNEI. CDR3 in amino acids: CASRKGAVVYGYTF. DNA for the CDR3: TGTGCCAGCAGGAAGGGGGCGGTGGTCTATGGCTACACCTTC.

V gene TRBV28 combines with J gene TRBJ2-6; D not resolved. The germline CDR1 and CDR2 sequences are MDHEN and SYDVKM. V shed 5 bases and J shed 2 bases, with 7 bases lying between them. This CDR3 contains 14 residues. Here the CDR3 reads CASSLLTGANVLTF. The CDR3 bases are TGTGCCAGCAGTCTCCTGACTGGGGCCAACGTCCTGACTTTC.

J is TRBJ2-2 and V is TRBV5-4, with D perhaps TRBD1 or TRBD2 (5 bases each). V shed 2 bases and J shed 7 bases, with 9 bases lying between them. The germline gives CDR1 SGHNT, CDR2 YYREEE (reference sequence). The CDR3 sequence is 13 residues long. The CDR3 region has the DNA TGTGCCAGCAGCTTATGGGGGTTCGGGGAGCTGTTTTTT. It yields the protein CASSLWGFGELFF.

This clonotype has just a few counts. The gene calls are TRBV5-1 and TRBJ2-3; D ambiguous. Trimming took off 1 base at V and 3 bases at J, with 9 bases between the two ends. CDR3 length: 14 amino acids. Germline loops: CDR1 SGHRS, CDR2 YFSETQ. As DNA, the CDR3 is TGCGCCAGCAGCTTGTACAGCCCGACAGATACGCAGTATTTT. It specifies CASSLYSPTDTQYF.

The CDR3 region is CASSIGAGSGANVLTF. The CDR3 nucleotides are TGTGCCAGCAGCATCGGGGCAGGGTCTGGGGCCAACGTCCTGACTTTC. V is TRBV5-4 and J is TRBJ2-6; D might be TRBD1 or TRBD2, each matching 5 bases. Germline V gene sequence: CDR1 SGHNT, CDR2 YYREEE (reference sequence). The CDR3 contains 16 residues. Trimming took 4 bases from V and 1 from J, leaving 12 bases between them.

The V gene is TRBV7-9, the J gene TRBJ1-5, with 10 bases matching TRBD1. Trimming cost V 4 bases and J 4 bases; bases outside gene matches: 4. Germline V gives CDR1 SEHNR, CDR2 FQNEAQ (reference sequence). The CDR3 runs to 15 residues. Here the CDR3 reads CASSSLGQGNQPQHF. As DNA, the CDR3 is TGTGCCAGCAGCTCCTTGGGACAGGGGAATCAGCCCCAGCATTTT.

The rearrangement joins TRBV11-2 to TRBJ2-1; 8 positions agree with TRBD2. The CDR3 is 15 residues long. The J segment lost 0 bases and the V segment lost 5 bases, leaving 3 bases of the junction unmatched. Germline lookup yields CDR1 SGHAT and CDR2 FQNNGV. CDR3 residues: CASSASGGSYNEQFF. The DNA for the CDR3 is TGTGCCAGCAGCGCCAGCGGGGGCTCCTACAATGAGCAGTTCTTC.

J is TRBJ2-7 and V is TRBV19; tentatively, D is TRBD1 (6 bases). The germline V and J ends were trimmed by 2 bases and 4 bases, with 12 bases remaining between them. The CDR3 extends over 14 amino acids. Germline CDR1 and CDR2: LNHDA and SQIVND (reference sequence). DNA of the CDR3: TGTGCCAGTAGTATACAGGGGTCGGGATACGAGCAGTACTTC. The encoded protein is CASSIQGSGYEQYF.

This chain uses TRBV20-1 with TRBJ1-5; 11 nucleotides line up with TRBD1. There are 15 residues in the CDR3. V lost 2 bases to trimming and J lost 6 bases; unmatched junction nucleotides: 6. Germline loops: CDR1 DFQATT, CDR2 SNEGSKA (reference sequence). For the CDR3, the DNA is TGCAGTGCTAGAAGGACAGGGGGCGCGGGTCAGCCCCAGCATTTT. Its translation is CSARRTGGAGQPQHF.

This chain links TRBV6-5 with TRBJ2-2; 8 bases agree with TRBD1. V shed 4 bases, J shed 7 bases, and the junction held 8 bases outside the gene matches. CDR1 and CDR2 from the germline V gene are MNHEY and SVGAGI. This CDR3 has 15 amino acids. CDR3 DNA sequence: TGTGCCAGCAGTTCTCGACAGGGGCGCAACGGGGAGCTGTTTTTT. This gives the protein CASSSRQGRNGELFF.

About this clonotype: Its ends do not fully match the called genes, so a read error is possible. The CDR3 bases are TGTGCCAGCAGTTTATCGGGCTTTATTTTCTTC. Protein: CASSLSGFIFF. The chain has TRBV28 and TRBJ2-7; no clear D. Germline V gene lookup returns CDR1 MDHEN and CDR2 SYDVKM. This CDR3 is built from 11 residues.

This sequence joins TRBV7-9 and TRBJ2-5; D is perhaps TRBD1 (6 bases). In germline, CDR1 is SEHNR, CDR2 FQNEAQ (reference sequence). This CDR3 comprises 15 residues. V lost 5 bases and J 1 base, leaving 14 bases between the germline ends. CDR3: CASSHPTGSQETQYF. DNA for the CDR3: TGTGCCAGCAGCCACCCGACAGGATCCCAAGAGACCCAGTACTTC.

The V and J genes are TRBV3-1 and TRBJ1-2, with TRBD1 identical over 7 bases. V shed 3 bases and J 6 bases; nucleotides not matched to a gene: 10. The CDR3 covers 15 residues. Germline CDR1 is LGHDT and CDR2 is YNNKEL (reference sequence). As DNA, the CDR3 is TGTGCCAGCAGCCAGGCCGCTTGGGACAGTGATGGCTACACCTTC. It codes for CASSQAAWDSDGYTF.

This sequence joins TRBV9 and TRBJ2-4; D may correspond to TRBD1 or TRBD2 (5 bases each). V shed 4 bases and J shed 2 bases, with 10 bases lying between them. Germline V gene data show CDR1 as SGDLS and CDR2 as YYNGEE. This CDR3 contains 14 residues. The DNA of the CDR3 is TGTGCCAGCAGCCCTGGGACCACCAAAAACATTCAGTACTTC. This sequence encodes CASSPGTTKNIQYF.

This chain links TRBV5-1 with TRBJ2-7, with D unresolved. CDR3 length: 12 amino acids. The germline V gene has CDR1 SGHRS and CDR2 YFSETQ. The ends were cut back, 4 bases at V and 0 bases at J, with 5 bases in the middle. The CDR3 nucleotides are TGCGCCAGCAGCGTGCCCTCCTACGAGCAGTACTTC. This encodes CASSVPSYEQYF.

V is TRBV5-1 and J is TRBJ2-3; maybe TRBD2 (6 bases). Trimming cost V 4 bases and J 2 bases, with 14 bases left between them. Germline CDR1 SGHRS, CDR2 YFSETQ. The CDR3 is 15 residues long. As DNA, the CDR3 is TGCGCCAGCAGCGCGACCGGGACTTCCACAGATACGCAGTATTTT. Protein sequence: CASSATGTSTDTQYF.

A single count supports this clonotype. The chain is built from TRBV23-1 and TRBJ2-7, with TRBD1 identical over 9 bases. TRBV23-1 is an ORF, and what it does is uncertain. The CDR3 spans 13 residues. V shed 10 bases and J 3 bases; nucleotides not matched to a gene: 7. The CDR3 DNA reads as TGCGCCACTCCCGGGACAGGGTACTACGAGCAGTACTTC. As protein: CATPGTGYYEQYF.

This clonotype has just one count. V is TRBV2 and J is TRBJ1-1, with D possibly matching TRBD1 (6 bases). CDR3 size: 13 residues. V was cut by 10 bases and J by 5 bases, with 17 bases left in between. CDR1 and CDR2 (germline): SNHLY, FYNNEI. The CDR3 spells CATLLEGGTEAFF. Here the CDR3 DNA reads TGTGCCACCCTTCTGGAGGGGGGAACTGAAGCTTTCTTT.

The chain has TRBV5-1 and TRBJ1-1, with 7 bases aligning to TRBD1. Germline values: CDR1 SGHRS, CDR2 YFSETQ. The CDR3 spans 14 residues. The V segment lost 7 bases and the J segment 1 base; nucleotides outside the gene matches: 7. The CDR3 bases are TGCGCCAGCGCTACCGGGACAGCGAACACTGAAGCTTTCTTT. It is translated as CASATGTANTEAFF.

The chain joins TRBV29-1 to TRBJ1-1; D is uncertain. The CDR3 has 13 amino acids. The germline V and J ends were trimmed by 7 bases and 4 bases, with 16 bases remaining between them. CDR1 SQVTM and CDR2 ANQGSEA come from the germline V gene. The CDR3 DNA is TGCAGCGGCAGCAGCCGGGCGGGCACTGAAGCTTTCTTT. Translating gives CSGSSRAGTEAFF.

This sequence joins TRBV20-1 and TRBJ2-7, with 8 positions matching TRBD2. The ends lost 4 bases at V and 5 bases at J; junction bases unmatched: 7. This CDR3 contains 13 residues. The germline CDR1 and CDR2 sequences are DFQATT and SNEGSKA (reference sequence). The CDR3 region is CSATTSVAHEQYF. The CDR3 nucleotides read TGCAGTGCTACGACTAGCGTGGCCCACGAGCAGTACTTC.

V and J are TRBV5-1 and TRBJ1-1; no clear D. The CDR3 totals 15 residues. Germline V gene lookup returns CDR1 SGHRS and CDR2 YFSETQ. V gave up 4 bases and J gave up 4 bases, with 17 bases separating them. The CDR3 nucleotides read TGCGCCAGCAGCCCGCGGTTGGAGCGTGTCACTGAAGCTTTCTTT. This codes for CASSPRLERVTEAFF. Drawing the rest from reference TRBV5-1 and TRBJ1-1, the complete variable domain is KAGVTQTPRYLIKTRGQQVTLSCSPISGHRSVSWYQQTPGQGLQFLFEYFSETQRNKGNFPGRFSGRQFSNSRSEMNVSTLELGDSALYLCASSPRLERVTEAFFGQGTRLTVV.

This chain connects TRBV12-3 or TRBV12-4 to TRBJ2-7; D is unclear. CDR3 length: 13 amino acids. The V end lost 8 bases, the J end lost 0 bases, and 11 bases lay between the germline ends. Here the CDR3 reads CASGRLDSYEQYF. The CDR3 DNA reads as TGTGCCAGCGGCCGATTAGACTCCTACGAGCAGTACTTC.